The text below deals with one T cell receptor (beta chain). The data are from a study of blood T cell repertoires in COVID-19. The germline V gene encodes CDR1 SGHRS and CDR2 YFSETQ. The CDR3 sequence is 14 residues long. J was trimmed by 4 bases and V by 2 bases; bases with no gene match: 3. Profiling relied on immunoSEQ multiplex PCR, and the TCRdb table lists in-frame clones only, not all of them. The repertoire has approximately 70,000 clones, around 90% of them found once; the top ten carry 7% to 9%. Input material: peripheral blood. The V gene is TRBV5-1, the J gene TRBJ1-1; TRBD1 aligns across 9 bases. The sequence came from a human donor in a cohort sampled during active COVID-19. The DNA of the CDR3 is TGCGCCAGCAGCTTTCTGGACAGGGGCACTGAAGCTTTCTTT. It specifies CASSFLDRGTEAFF.